This is a list of T cell receptor beta chains from one sample in a study of blood T cell repertoires in COVID-19. Produced via immunoSEQ multiplex PCR; TCRdb's table is partial and in-frame only. Among about 130,000 clones listed, 90% to 95% were seen once. Sequencing was done on a sample of peripheral blood. The receptors come from a man aged 45-65 years with COVID-19, enrolled during active disease. CDR3s include the opening cysteine and the closing phenylalanine or tryptophan. A D gene is named only where the DNA matches it firmly. Not every row has a clone size; where given, it reads once, few, many or a size class.

TRBV7-2,TRBJ2-3,TRBD2,.,CASSLSSGRAADTQYF,TGTGCCAGCAGCTTATCAAGCGGGAGGGCCGCAGATACGCAGTATTTT
TRBV10-3,TRBJ1-1,TRBD1,.,CAIGQGANTEAFF,TGTGCCATTGGACAGGGGGCGAACACTGAAGCTTTCTTT
TRBV9,TRBJ2-3,TRBD2,.,CASGVAGGPWDTQYF,TGTGCCAGCGGGGTAGCGGGAGGGCCGTGGGATACGCAGTATTTT
TRBV4-1,TRBJ1-5,.,.,CASSQDLAINQPQHF,TGCGCCAGCAGCCAAGATCTTGCGATCAATCAGCCCCAGCATTTT
TRBV6-2/TRBV6-3,TRBJ2-5,.,.,CASSYSLGAPSETQYF,TGTGCCAGCAGTTACTCCCTGGGGGCCCCGAGCGAGACCCAGTACTTC
TRBV7-8,TRBJ1-2,TRBD1,.,CASSLRPGGSGYTF,TGTGCCAGCAGCTTGAGGCCAGGGGGCTCTGGCTACACCTTC
TRBV28,TRBJ1-5,.,.,CASSFEGAGNQPQHF,TGTGCCAGCAGTTTTGAAGGGGCTGGGAATCAGCCCCAGCATTTT
TRBV9,TRBJ2-1,TRBD2,.,CASTAGTRDNEQFF,TGTGCCAGCACTGCAGGGACTAGAGATAATGAGCAGTTCTTC
TRBV27,TRBJ2-1,.,.,CASRLSGIHEQFF,TGTGCCAGCCGTCTATCGGGCATCCATGAGCAGTTCTTC
TRBV29-1,TRBJ2-7,TRBD1,.,CSVQGVGTYEQYF,TGCAGCGTCCAGGGGGTTGGGACCTACGAGCAGTACTTC
TRBV2,TRBJ2-7,TRBD2,.,CASSLAGRWVEQYF,TGTGCCAGCAGCTTAGCGGGGCGCTGGGTCGAGCAGTACTTC
TRBV3-1/TRBV3-2,TRBJ2-7,TRBD1,.,CASSQAGTGVYEQYF,TGTGCCAGCAGCCAAGCCGGGACAGGGGTCTACGAGCAGTACTTC
TRBV6-2/TRBV6-3,TRBJ2-5,.,.,CASSRDTVETQYF,TGTGCCAGCAGCCGGGACACTGTGGAGACCCAGTACTTC
TRBV7-2,TRBJ2-3,.,.,CASSRGGADTQYF,TGTGCCAGCAGCCGAGGGGGGGCAGATACGCAGTATTTT
TRBV18,TRBJ2-1,.,.,CASSLRQGIWRETPHEQFF,TGTGCCAGCTCTCTAAGACAGGGGATCTGGCGGGAGACCCCCCATGAGCAGTTCTTC
TRBV25-1,TRBJ2-3,TRBD2,.,CASSTSGSTDTQYF,TGTGCCAGCTCGACTAGCGGGAGCACAGATACGCAGTATTTT
TRBV28,TRBJ1-2,TRBD1,.,CAGTFWDRGLAYGYTF,TGTGCCGGCACCTTCTGGGACAGGGGGCTAGCCTATGGCTACACCTTC
TRBV7-2,TRBJ2-5,.,.,CASSLSGHQETQYF,TGTGCCAGCAGCCTCAGCGGGCACCAAGAGACCCAGTACTTC
TRBV29-1,TRBJ1-1,.,.,CSAGQTNTEAFF,TGCAGCGCCGGACAGACTAACACTGAAGCTTTCTTT
TRBV7-2,TRBJ1-1,.,.,CASSVGGGRGTEAFF,TGTGCCAGCAGCGTCGGGGGGGGGCGGGGCACTGAAGCTTTCTTT
TRBV28,TRBJ1-5,.,.,CASSEPQGNDQPQHF,TGTGCCAGCAGTGAGCCACAGGGCAACGATCAGCCCCAGCATTTT
TRBV19,TRBJ2-7,.,.,CASSIQGTYEQYF,TGTGCCAGTAGTATTCAGGGCACCTACGAGCAGTACTTC
TRBV27,TRBJ2-3,.,once,CASSLLGPEDTQYF,TGTGCCAGCAGTTTATTGGGGCCCGAAGATACGCAGTATTTT
TRBV27,TRBJ1-4,TRBD1,.,CASSKQGATNEKLFF,TGTGCCAGCAGTAAACAGGGGGCAACTAATGAAAAACTGTTTTTT
TRBV9,TRBJ1-5,.,.,CASSFGVGQPQHF,TGTGCCAGCAGTTTCGGGGTTGGGCAGCCCCAGCATTTT
TRBV28,TRBJ2-5,.,.,CASNMYRDIQETQYF,TGTGCCAGCAATATGTACCGGGACATCCAAGAGACCCAGTACTTC
TRBV6-1,TRBJ1-5,.,few,CASSEGRHQPQHF,TGTGCCAGCAGTGAAGGGAGGCATCAGCCCCAGCATTTT